This T cell receptor (beta chain) was identified in a study of cytomegalovirus exposure and HLA in healthy donors. Overall study context: One earlier analysis, a look at around 180 million T cells, found about 110 million unique TCR beta sequences. Study-level findings and limits: According to reports, the classifier identified cytomegalovirus status with high specificity and sensitivity. There were three CMV-associated chains whose specificity for CMV antigens was confirmed in vitro. Rarity characterized most TCR sequences, yet some public TCRs appeared in many donors.

V lost 5 bases to trimming and J lost 5 bases, with 22 bases between them. Germline lookup yields CDR1 SGHTA and CDR2 FQGTGA. CDR3 length: 16 amino acids. For this clone: As yet, its antigen is unknown.

The PCR used 60 Vbeta and 13 Jbeta primers. Assay used: immunoSEQ multiplex PCR; TCRdb lists only in-frame clones, some missing. Of roughly 170,000 clones listed, approximately 80% are singletons. This TCR was recovered from a woman younger than 35 in good health and CMV-seronegative. This chain joins TRBV7-3 and TRBJ2-7, with D tentatively TRBD1 (6 bases). Sequencing was performed on PBMCs. In nucleotides, the CDR3 is TGTGCCAGCAGCCAAAGGCTAGCAACAGGGCTGGACGAGCAGTACTTC. It yields the protein CASSQRLATGLDEQYF.